The sequence of this TCR beta chain was determined in a study of CD8 T cells in ankylosing spondylitis. General study results and limits: Significant enrichment of disease-linked clones was reported in matched ankylosing spondylitis synovial fluid. Apparently characteristic of ankylosing spondylitis blood was a TCR beta motif (eight highly homologous variants). Disease-linked clones displayed a CD8+ phenotype and appeared relatively rarely in peripheral blood.

Comments on this clonotype: The antigen is undetermined.

The germline V gene encodes CDR1 LNHDA and CDR2 SQIVND (reference sequence). V gave up 7 bases and J gave up 2 bases, with 9 bases separating them. CDR3 length: 14 residues. With molecular barcodes, quantitative 5'-RACE was used to make the TCR beta libraries. TCRdb redid the calling of the 5' RACE reads with MiXCR, one entry per CDR3 protein. The data hold 20,000 to 30,000 distinct CDR3 sequences, with under 15% observed a single time. This sequence joins TRBV19 and TRBJ2-6; D uncertain. Sequenced sample: blood. This clonotype was obtained from a male donor with ankylosing spondylitis or in good health (not recorded which). The CDR3 is CASNDRPGANVLTF. For the CDR3, the DNA is TGTGCCAGTAACGACCGCCCTGGGGCCAACGTCCTGACTTTC. Full variable domain (rest looked up from reference TRBV19 and TRBJ2-6): DGGITQSPKYLFRKEGQNVTLSCEQNLNHDAMYWYRQDPGQGLRLIYYSQIVNDFQKGDIAEGYSVSREKKESFPLTVTSAQKNPTAFYLCASNDRPGANVLTFGAGSRLTVL.